The clone carrying this T cell receptor (beta chain) occurred many times. Its target is not known. As to treatment: PENTA 11 planned treatment interruption arm or continuous ART arm. The data derive from a study of HIV-infected children after antiretroviral therapy interruption. Regarding the study as a whole: After treatment interruption started, naive CD4+ CDR3 overlap across time points dropped. Minor non-naive CD45RA+ populations, like EMRA or stem memory, might contaminate naive sorts.

The TCR library was built from RNA with a 3' RACE protocol and unique molecular identifiers. MiXCR, applied by TCRdb to the 3' RACE reads, yields one record per CDR3 protein. There are tens of thousands of distinct CDR3 sequences in the sample; around 4.1% occur only once, and over 0.65% lies in the top ten. The clonotype comes from a pool of human donors with HIV. Sequenced here: CD45RA+ CD4+ T cells from PBMCs, pooled from several time points, sampled from a donor given antiretroviral therapy, either interrupted or continuous. Subset here: naive CD4+ CD45RA+ CD45RO- T cells.

The CDR3: CATSDEGQGVPYF. CDR3 in DNA: TGTGCCACCAGTGATGAGGGACAGGGCGTCCCGTACTTC. V is TRBV24-1 and J is TRBJ2-7, with 9 positions matching TRBD1. Germline assignment: CDR1 KGHDR and CDR2 SFDVKD. The CDR3 covers 13 residues. V lost 3 bases to trimming and J lost 12 bases; unmatched junction nucleotides: 8.